These 28 T cell receptor beta chains were all obtained from the same sample, sequenced in a study of cytomegalovirus exposure and HLA in healthy donors. Vbeta (60) and Jbeta (13) primers were used in the PCR. Method: immunoSEQ multiplex PCR; TCRdb's copy keeps in-frame clones and lacks some. Of about 160,000 clones in the sample, around 80% were seen once. Sequencing was performed on PBMCs. The receptors derive from a man aged 40-49 years in good health and CMV-seronegative.

This clone was picked up one time. This rearrangement joins TRBV4-3 to TRBJ1-2, with D tentatively TRBD1 (6 bases). V was cut by 4 bases and J by 5 bases, with 14 bases left in between. This CDR3 has 14 residues. Germline V gene sequence: CDR1 LGHNA, CDR2 YSLEER. This chain's CDR3 is CASSLEGGKYGYTF. CDR3 coding DNA: TGCGCCAGCAGCCTCGAGGGGGGGAAGTATGGCTACACCTTC.

This clone was seen once. This chain uses TRBV30 with TRBJ1-5, with TRBD1 as a possible D gene (5 bases). V lost 3 bases, J lost 0 bases, and 12 bases lay in between. There are 15 residues in the CDR3. The germline gives CDR1 GTSNPN, CDR2 SVGIG (reference sequence). The DNA of the CDR3 is TGTGCCTGGAGCCCGACAGCTATTAGCAATCAGCCCCAGCATTTT. Its translation is CAWSPTAISNQPQHF.

The chain combines TRBV9 with TRBJ2-7; TRBD2 matches 7 bases. This CDR3 is 16 amino acids long. After removal of 0 bases from V and 2 bases from J, the junction contained 8 bases not matched to a gene. Germline V gene data show CDR1 as SGDLS and CDR2 as YYNGEE. In DNA form, the CDR3 reads TGTGCCAGCAGCGTAGGGGGAGGGATTGTCCCCTACGAGCAGTACTTC. It specifies CASSVGGGIVPYEQYF.

This chain uses TRBV28 with TRBJ2-1, with TRBD2 matching over 8 bases. The CDR3 is 16 residues long. CDR1 and CDR2 (germline): MDHEN, SYDVKM. After removal of 1 base from V and 3 bases from J, the junction contained 5 bases not matched to a gene. CDR3 nucleotides: TGTGCCAGCAGTTTATTTCGGGAGGGGGGCTACAATGAGCAGTTCTTC. Translation gives CASSLFREGGYNEQFF. The full variable domain, its missing parts supplied by reference TRBV28 and TRBJ2-1, is DVKVTQSSRYLVKRTGEKVFLECVQDMDHENMFWYRQDPGLGLRLIYFSYDVKMKEKGDIPEGYSVSREKKERFSLILESASTNQTSMYLCASSLFREGGYNEQFFGPGTRLTVL.

This clone has a handful of counts. This chain joins TRBV4-1 and TRBJ1-5; unclear D gene. V was shortened by 0 bases and J by 0 bases, with 12 bases between the two germline ends. The CDR3 contains 17 residues. Germline V gene sequence: CDR1 MGHRA, CDR2 YSYEKL. The CDR3 DNA reads as TGCGCCAGCAGCCAAGATGGAACAGTTTATAGCAATCAGCCCCAGCATTTT. Its translation is CASSQDGTVYSNQPQHF.

V and J are TRBV7-9 and TRBJ1-4; the match to TRBD1 covers 7 bases. J was trimmed by 3 bases and V by 4 bases; bases with no gene match: 8. Germline lookup yields CDR1 SEHNR and CDR2 FQNEAQ (reference sequence). This CDR3 is 16 amino acids long. CDR3 sequence: CASSSHTGAANEKLFF. The CDR3 DNA follows: TGTGCCAGCAGCTCGCATACAGGGGCTGCTAATGAAAAACTGTTTTTT.

The genes are TRBV4-1 and TRBJ1-1, with 8 bases lining up with TRBD1. Germline CDR1 reads MGHRA; CDR2 reads YSYEKL. J was trimmed by 2 bases and V by 1 base; bases with no gene match: 9. CDR3 length: 17 amino acids. The CDR3 DNA follows: TGCGCCAGCAGCCAAGGGACAGGGAGCGCAGACAACACTGAAGCTTTCTTT. Protein: CASSQGTGSADNTEAFF.

The chain uses TRBV9 and TRBJ2-7; 7 positions agree with TRBD1. The CDR3 runs 15 residues. Germline V gives CDR1 SGDLS, CDR2 YYNGEE. V lost 3 bases and J lost 1; bases outside the gene matches: 7. The CDR3 coding sequence is TGTGCCAGCAGCGCCCGGGACAGATTTTCCTACGAGCAGTACTTC. The encoded protein is CASSARDRFSYEQYF.

This chain links TRBV2 with TRBJ2-2; tentative D call: TRBD1 (6 bases). The germline V and J ends were trimmed by 4 bases and 5 bases, with 11 bases remaining between them. CDR3 size: 14 residues. Per germline, CDR1 SNHLY and CDR2 FYNNEI. CDR3 residues: CASSAEGTTGELFF. The CDR3 region has the DNA TGTGCCAGCAGTGCAGAGGGGACAACCGGGGAGCTGTTTTTT. Full variable domain (outside the CDR3, taken from reference TRBV2 and TRBJ2-2): EPEVTQTPSHQVTQMGQEVILRCVPISNHLYFYWYRQILGQKVEFLVSFYNNEISEKSEIFDDQFSVERPDGSNFTLKIRSTKLEDSAMYFCASSAEGTTGELFFGEGSRLTVL.

The chain carries TRBV18 and TRBJ1-1; maybe TRBD1 (6 bases). Trimming pared 3 bases from V and 4 bases from J, leaving 12 bases between. The CDR3 sequence is 14 residues long. From germline, CDR1 is KGHSH and CDR2 LQKENI. CDR3 sequence (DNA): TGTGCCAGCTCACCTTATTTAGGGGGCACTGAAGCTTTCTTT. It encodes CASSPYLGGTEAFF.

The chain couples TRBV5-4 to TRBJ2-7; 7 nucleotides match TRBD1. This CDR3 region has 14 residues. Trimming removed 4 bases from V and 0 bases from J; junction bases left unmatched: 4. Germline values: CDR1 SGHNT, CDR2 YYREEE (reference sequence). The CDR3 is CASSQDRVSYEQYF. CDR3 in DNA: TGTGCCAGCAGCCAAGACAGGGTCTCCTACGAGCAGTACTTC.

The CDR3 is CASSRETEAFF. DNA of the CDR3: TGTGCCAGCAGCCGGGAGACTGAAGCTTTCTTT. J is TRBJ1-1 and V is TRBV12-1. TRBV12-1 is a pseudogene segment. There are 11 residues in the CDR3.

The V gene is TRBV6-5, the J gene TRBJ2-1; D is possibly TRBD1 (5 bases). V lost 2 bases to trimming and J lost 4 bases, with 9 bases between them. Germline CDR1 reads MNHEY; CDR2 reads SVGAGI. The CDR3 length is 14 residues. This CDR3 reads CASSYKAGYNEQFF. The CDR3 nucleotides are TGTGCCAGCAGTTACAAAGCAGGGTACAATGAGCAGTTCTTC.

The chain has TRBV27 and TRBJ1-3; D gene ambiguous. Germline CDR1 is MNHEY and CDR2 is SMNVEV (reference sequence). The V gene lost 3 bases and the J gene lost 0 bases, with 9 bases spanning the gap. The CDR3 is 15 residues long. CDR3 in DNA: TGTGCCAGCAGTTTGACTTTTTCCTCTGGAAACACCATATATTTT. This sequence encodes CASSLTFSSGNTIYF.

The chain recombines TRBV4-1 with TRBJ2-7, with D perhaps matching TRBD1 (5 bases). Per the germline V gene, CDR1 is MGHRA and CDR2 is YSYEKL. The ends were cut back, 1 base at V and 1 base at J, with 14 bases in the middle. This CDR3 has 16 residues. The CDR3 protein is CASSQGSAGRSYEQYF. CDR3 nucleotides: TGCGCCAGCAGCCAAGGAAGTGCAGGGCGATCCTACGAGCAGTACTTC.

V usage is TRBV30 and J usage is TRBJ1-5, with D tentatively TRBD1 (6 bases). Per germline, CDR1 GTSNPN and CDR2 SVGIG (reference sequence). The V and J ends lost 5 bases and 5 bases respectively, with 16 bases between them. The CDR3 has 14 residues. CDR3 nucleotides: TGTGCCTGGGAATTTCGGGGGGGCCATCAGCCCCAGCATTTT. This codes for CAWEFRGGHQPQHF.

The chain couples TRBV4-3 to TRBJ1-1, with D perhaps matching TRBD1 (6 bases). V lost 2 bases and J 1 base, leaving 11 bases between the germline ends. Germline values: CDR1 LGHNA, CDR2 YSLEER. The CDR3 spans 15 residues. The CDR3 nucleotides read TGCGCCAGCAGCCAAACACAGGGAACGAACACTGAAGCTTTCTTT. Its translation is CASSQTQGTNTEAFF.

This chain connects TRBV4-2 to TRBJ2-7; 9 nucleotides line up with TRBD2. The CDR3 sequence is 15 residues long. Trimming removed 4 bases from V and 6 bases from J; junction bases left unmatched: 10. The germline V gene encodes CDR1 LGHNA and CDR2 YNFKEQ. The CDR3 DNA follows: TGTGCCAGCAGCCCCCCGGGCCTAGCGGGGTTCGAGCAGTACTTC. Translation: CASSPPGLAGFEQYF.

This chain connects TRBV11-3 to TRBJ2-2; 8 positions match TRBD2. Looked up from germline, CDR1 is SGHNT and CDR2 is YENEEA. V shed 1 base, J shed 3 bases, and the junction held 4 bases outside the gene matches. CDR3 length equals 16 residues. CDR3 in DNA: TGTGCCAGCAGCTTAGCGGGAGGGGGGCACACCGGGGAGCTGTTTTTT. Its translation: CASSLAGGGHTGELFF. The full variable domain, with the rest looked up from reference TRBV11-3 and TRBJ2-2, is EAGVVQSPRYKIIEKKQPVAFWCNPISGHNTLYWYLQNLGQGPELLIRYENEEAVDDSQLPKDRFSAERLKGVDSTLKIQPAELGDSAVYLCASSLAGGGHTGELFFGEGSRLTVL.

This chain uses TRBV7-8 with TRBJ2-1, with 7 bases matching TRBD2. Germline assignment: CDR1 SGHVS and CDR2 FQNEAQ. The CDR3 spans 12 residues. The V gene end was trimmed by 5 bases and the J gene end by 9 bases; junction bases not matched to a gene: 4. Here the CDR3 DNA reads TGTGCCAGCAGCCCAGGGAGGGGTGAGCAGTTCTTC. It specifies CASSPGRGEQFF.

The J gene is TRBJ1-3, the V gene TRBV9; D is ambiguous. The CDR3 length is 13 residues. Germline CDR1 and CDR2: SGDLS and YYNGEE. V was shortened by 2 bases and J by 3 bases, with 6 bases between the two germline ends. CDR3 region: CASSVFVGNTIYF. The CDR3 DNA reads TGTGCCAGCAGCGTTTTCGTTGGAAACACCATATATTTT.

This chain uses TRBV20-1 with TRBJ1-2; D is uncertain. In germline, CDR1 is DFQATT, CDR2 SNEGSKA (reference sequence). CDR3 length: 11 amino acids. V was shortened by 3 bases and J by 13 bases, with 15 bases between the two germline ends. The CDR3 DNA sequence: TGCAGTGCTAGCATTAGAGGGTTGGGCACCTTC. It codes for CSASIRGLGTF.

V gene TRBV2 combines with J gene TRBJ2-1; 9 bases are shared with TRBD1. V gave up 7 bases and J gave up 8 bases; unmatched junction bases: 9. From germline, CDR1 is SNHLY and CDR2 FYNNEI. The CDR3 extends over 14 amino acids. The CDR3 sequence is CASTGTGLSDEQFF. CDR3 DNA: TGTGCCAGCACCGGGACAGGGTTATCCGATGAGCAGTTCTTC. The full variable domain, its missing parts supplied by reference TRBV2 and TRBJ2-1, is EPEVTQTPSHQVTQMGQEVILRCVPISNHLYFYWYRQILGQKVEFLVSFYNNEISEKSEIFDDQFSVERPDGSNFTLKIRSTKLEDSAMYFCASTGTGLSDEQFFGPGTRLTVL.

The gene calls are TRBV10-1 and TRBJ1-1, with 7 bases identical to TRBD1. The V gene's germline CDR1 is WNHNN and CDR2 SYGVQD (reference sequence). CDR3 size: 15 residues. The J segment lost 1 base and the V segment lost 7 bases, leaving 9 bases of the junction unmatched. The CDR3 DNA follows: TGCGCCAGCACTCGATCCGGGACAGAGAACACTGAAGCTTTCTTT. Protein product: CASTRSGTENTEAFF.

This clone appeared a few times. The chain uses TRBV5-1 and TRBJ2-3; weak D call: TRBD1 (6 bases). Germline values: CDR1 SGHRS, CDR2 YFSETQ. V was shortened by 5 bases and J by 2 bases, with 9 bases between the two germline ends. The CDR3 totals 13 residues. The CDR3 DNA reads as TGCGCCAGCAGTACAGGGAACACAGATACGCAGTATTTT. It codes for CASSTGNTDTQYF. Full variable domain (missing parts from reference TRBV5-1 and TRBJ2-3): KAGVTQTPRYLIKTRGQQVTLSCSPISGHRSVSWYQQTPGQGLQFLFEYFSETQRNKGNFPGRFSGRQFSNSRSEMNVSTLELGDSALYLCASSTGNTDTQYFGPGTRLTVL.

This clone was recorded a few times. The rearrangement links TRBV9 to TRBJ1-4, with D possibly matching TRBD1 (6 bases). Trimming pared 0 bases from V and 0 bases from J, leaving 6 bases between. The CDR3 loop spans 15 amino acids. Germline CDR1 SGDLS, CDR2 YYNGEE. CDR3 loop: CASSVEGATNEKLFF. The DNA for the CDR3 is TGTGCCAGCAGCGTAGAGGGGGCAACTAATGAAAAACTGTTTTTT.

This clone was found a few times. As DNA, the CDR3 is TGTGCCAGCAGCATCAGCGGGGGGGAATCCGGGGAGCTGTTTTTT. Protein product: CASSISGGESGELFF. This chain uses TRBV7-9 with TRBJ2-2, with 10 nucleotides matching TRBD2. The CDR3 runs to 15 residues. The germline gives CDR1 SEHNR, CDR2 FQNEAQ (reference sequence). Trimming cost V 5 bases and J 6 bases; bases outside gene matches: 6.

The V gene is TRBV19, the J gene TRBJ1-4; tentatively, D is TRBD1 (5 bases). In germline, CDR1 is LNHDA, CDR2 SQIVND (reference sequence). V lost 5 bases to trimming and J lost 3 bases, with 10 bases between them. This CDR3 contains 14 residues. CDR3 in DNA: TGTGCCAGTAGTGGGCCACAGGCTAATGAAAAACTGTTTTTT. Encoded protein: CASSGPQANEKLFF. The variable domain in full, with the rest retrieved from reference TRBV19 and TRBJ1-4, is DGGITQSPKYLFRKEGQNVTLSCEQNLNHDAMYWYRQDPGQGLRLIYYSQIVNDFQKGDIAEGYSVSREKKESFPLTVTSAQKNPTAFYLCASSGPQANEKLFFGSGTQLSVL.